This T cell receptor (beta chain) was documented in a study of T-cell memory formation after mild COVID-19. Broader study findings: Contracting CD4+ clones lay largely in CM and EM, with CD8+ ones residing in EMRA. Nothing showed for sure that second-wave clones peaking on day 37 were SARS-CoV-2 specific.

5'RACE with constant-segment primers built TCRalpha and TCRbeta cDNA libraries with UMIs. TCRdb fed the 5' RACE reads into MiXCR, producing one record per CDR3 protein. The sample yields roughly 560,000 distinct CDR3 sequences, about a fifth seen once. This clonotype turned up a few times. The target antigen is unknown. The source of this sequence is an adult woman who had mild COVID-19 (a few samples of this study predate the infection). Cell type and time point are not known. The sample consisted of PBMCs or a T cell subset sorted from them (not recorded which).

CDR3 sequence reads: CASSAVFRETQYF. The CDR3 nucleotides read TGTGCCAGCAGCGCCGTATTTCGAGAGACCCAGTACTTC. The J gene is TRBJ2-5, the V gene TRBV7-9, with D uncertain. Trimming took off 5 bases at V and 4 bases at J, with 11 bases between the two ends. Germline V gene sequence: CDR1 SEHNR, CDR2 FQNEAQ (reference sequence). This CDR3 region has 13 residues.